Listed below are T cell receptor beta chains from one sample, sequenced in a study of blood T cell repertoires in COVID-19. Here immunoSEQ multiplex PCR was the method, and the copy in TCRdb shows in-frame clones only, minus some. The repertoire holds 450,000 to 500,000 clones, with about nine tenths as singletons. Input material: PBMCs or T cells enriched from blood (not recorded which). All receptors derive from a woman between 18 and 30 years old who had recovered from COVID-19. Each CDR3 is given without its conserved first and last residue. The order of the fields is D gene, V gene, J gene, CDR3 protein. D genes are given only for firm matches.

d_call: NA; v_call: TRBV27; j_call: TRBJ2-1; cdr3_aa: ASSSHPPRLAHPYNEQF
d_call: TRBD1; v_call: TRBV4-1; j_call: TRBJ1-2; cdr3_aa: ASSPGQDDYGYT
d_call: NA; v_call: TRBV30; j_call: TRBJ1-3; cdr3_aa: AWTQLPGNTIY
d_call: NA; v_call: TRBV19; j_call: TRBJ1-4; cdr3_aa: ASSITGEKLF
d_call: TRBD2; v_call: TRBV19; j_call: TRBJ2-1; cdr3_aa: ASSNLAGGPNEQF
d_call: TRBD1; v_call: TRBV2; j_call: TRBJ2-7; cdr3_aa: ASSSTFGQGRAYEQY
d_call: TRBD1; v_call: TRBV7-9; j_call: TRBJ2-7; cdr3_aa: ASSPDRGGEQY
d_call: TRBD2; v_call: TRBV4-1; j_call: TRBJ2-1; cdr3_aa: ASSQEGLADYNEQF
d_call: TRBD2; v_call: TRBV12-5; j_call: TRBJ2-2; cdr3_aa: ASGLVLRGGRTGELF
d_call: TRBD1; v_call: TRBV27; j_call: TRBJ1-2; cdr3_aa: ASRRTGGFRGGYT
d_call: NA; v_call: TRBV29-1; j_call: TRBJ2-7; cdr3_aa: SVARDTSSYEQY